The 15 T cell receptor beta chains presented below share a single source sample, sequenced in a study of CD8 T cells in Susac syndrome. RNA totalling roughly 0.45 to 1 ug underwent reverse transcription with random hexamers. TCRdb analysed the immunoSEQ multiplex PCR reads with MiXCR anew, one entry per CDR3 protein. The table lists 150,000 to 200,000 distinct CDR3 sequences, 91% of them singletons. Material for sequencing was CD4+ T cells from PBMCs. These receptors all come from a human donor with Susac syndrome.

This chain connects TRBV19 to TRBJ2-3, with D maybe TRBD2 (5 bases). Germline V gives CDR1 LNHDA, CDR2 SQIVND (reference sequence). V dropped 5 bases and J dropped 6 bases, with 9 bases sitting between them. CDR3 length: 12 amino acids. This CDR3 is CASSVSGDTQYF. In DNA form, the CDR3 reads TGTGCCAGTAGTGTCTCGGGGGATACGCAGTATTTT.

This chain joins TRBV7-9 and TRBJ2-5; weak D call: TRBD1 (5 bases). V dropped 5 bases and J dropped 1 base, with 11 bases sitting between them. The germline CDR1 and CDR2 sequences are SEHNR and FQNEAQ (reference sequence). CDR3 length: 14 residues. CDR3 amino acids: CASSIAGFQETQYF. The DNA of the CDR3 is TGTGCCAGCAGCATCGCAGGGTTCCAAGAGACCCAGTACTTC.

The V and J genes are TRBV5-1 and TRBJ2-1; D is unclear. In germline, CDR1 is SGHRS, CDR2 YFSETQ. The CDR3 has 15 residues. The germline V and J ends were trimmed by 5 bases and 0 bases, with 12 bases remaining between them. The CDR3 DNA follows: TGCGCCAGCAGACCTGACCCGTACTCCTACAATGAGCAGTTCTTC. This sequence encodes CASRPDPYSYNEQFF.

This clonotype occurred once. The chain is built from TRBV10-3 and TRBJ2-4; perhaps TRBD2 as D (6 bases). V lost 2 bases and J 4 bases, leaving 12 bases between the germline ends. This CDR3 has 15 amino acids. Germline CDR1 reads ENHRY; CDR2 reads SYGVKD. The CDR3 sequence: CAISEPGLHKNIQYF. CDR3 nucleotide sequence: TGTGCCATCAGTGAGCCGGGACTCCATAAAAACATTCAGTACTTC.

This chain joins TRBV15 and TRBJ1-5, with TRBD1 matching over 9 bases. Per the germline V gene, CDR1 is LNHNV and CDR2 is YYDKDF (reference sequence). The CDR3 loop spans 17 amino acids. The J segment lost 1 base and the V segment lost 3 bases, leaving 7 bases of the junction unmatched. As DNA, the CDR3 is TGTGCCACCAGCAGGGATAGACAGGGGGTGAGCAATCAGCCCCAGCATTTT. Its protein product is CATSRDRQGVSNQPQHF.

The DNA for the CDR3 is TGTGCCAGCTCAGAAGCGGGGCAGCTGGAGACCCAGTACTTC. The encoded protein is CASSEAGQLETQYF. The chain is built from TRBV18 and TRBJ2-5; 7 bases line up with TRBD2. Germline V CDR1 and CDR2: KGHSH, LQKENI. The CDR3 has 14 amino acids. Trimming took 5 bases from V and 5 from J; bases not matched to a gene: 8.

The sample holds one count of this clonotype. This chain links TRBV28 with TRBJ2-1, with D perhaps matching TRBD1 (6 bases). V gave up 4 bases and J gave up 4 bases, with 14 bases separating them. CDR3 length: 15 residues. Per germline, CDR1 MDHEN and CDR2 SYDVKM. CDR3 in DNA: TGTGCCAGCAGTTCGCCTACCGGACAGTACAATGAGCAGTTCTTC. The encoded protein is CASSSPTGQYNEQFF.

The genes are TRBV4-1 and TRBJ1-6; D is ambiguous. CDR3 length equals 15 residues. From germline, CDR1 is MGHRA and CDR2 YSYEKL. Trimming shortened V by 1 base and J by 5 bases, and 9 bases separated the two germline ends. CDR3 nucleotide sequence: TGCGCCAGCAGCCAAGGCCCCTGGGATAATTCACCCCTCCACTTT. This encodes CASSQGPWDNSPLHF.

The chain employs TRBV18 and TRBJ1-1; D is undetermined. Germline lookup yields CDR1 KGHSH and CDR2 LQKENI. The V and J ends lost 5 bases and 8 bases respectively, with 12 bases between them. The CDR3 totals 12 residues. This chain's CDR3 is CASSTGQREAFF. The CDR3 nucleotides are TGTGCCAGCTCAACCGGCCAGAGAGAAGCTTTCTTT.

This CDR3 is CASSVGLGQAYEQYF. The CDR3 DNA follows: TGTGCCAGCAGCGTAGGGTTAGGACAAGCCTACGAGCAGTACTTC. The V and J genes are TRBV9 and TRBJ2-7, with D maybe TRBD1 (5 bases). Trimming removed 0 bases at V and 2 bases at J, with 12 bases between. Germline CDR1 and CDR2: SGDLS and YYNGEE. This CDR3 comprises 15 residues.

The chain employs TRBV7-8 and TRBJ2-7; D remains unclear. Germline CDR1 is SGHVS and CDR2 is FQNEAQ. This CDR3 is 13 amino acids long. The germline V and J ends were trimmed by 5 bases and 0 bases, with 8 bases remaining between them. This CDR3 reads CASSQATSYEQYF. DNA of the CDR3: TGTGCCAGCAGCCAAGCTACCTCCTACGAGCAGTACTTC.

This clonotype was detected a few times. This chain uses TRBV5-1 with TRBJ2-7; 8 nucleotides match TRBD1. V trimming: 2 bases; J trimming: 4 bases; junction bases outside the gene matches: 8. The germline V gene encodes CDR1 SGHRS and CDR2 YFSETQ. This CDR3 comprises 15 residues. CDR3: CASSFDRGGEYEQYF. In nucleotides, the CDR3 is TGCGCCAGCAGCTTTGACAGGGGCGGGGAGTACGAGCAGTACTTC.

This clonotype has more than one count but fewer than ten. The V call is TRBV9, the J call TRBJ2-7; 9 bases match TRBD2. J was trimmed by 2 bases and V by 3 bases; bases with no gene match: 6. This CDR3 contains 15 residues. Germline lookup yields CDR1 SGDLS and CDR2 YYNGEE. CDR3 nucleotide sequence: TGTGCCAGCAGCGCTAGCGGGGCGACAACCTACGAGCAGTACTTC. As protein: CASSASGATTYEQYF.

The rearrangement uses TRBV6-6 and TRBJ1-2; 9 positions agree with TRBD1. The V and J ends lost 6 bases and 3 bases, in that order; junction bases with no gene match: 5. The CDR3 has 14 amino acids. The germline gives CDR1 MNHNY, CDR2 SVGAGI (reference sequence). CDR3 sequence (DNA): TGTGCCAGCAGATTGGGACAGGGAGACTATGGCTACACCTTC. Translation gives CASRLGQGDYGYTF.

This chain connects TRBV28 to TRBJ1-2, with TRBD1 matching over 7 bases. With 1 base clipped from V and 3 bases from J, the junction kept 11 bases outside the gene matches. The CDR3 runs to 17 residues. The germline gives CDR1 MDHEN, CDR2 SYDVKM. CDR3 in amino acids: CASSLYTRQGSDYGYTF. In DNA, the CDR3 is TGTGCCAGCAGTTTATATACCCGACAGGGATCGGACTATGGCTACACCTTC.